This TCR beta chain was retrieved from a study of blood T cell repertoires in COVID-19. Trimming cost V 5 bases and J 4 bases; bases outside gene matches: 2. The CDR3 loop spans 13 amino acids. Per the germline V gene, CDR1 is MNHEY and CDR2 is SMNVEV (reference sequence). The table came from immunoSEQ multiplex PCR; TCRdb's copy has only in-frame clones and leaves some out. The sample has around 250,000 clones; almost 85% are singletons. This clone appeared once. This receptor was identified in a woman of 80 years or more with acute or convalescent COVID-19. This sequence joins TRBV27 and TRBJ2-3, with 8 bases that match TRBD1. The sequenced material came from peripheral blood. CDR3 DNA: TGTGCCAGCAGTCAACAGGGGGCAGATACGCAGTATTTT. Protein product: CASSQQGADTQYF.